This T cell receptor beta chain came from a study of blood T cell repertoires in COVID-19. Background on the study: Material from acute and convalescent COVID-19 was sourced from the United States, Italy and Spain. Nucleic acid was either cDNA or gDNA, and it came from T cells, B-cell-depleted T cells, or PBMCs.

In the original analysis: It was from reference gene primer amplification that nucleated cell counts were estimated. The method was immunoSEQ multiplex PCR; TCRdb's version includes in-frame clones alone and lacks a portion of them. V and J calls and clone size follow that table, whereas D and trimming were derived from the DNA. The table has 250,000 to 300,000 clones, roughly 87% seen once. This clone has a single count. The CDR3 totals 21 residues. The sample comprised peripheral blood. The genes are TRBV21-1 and TRBJ2-3; the DNA was not compared with TRBD1, the D call given in the table. TRBV21-1 is assigned pseudogene status. The clonotype was recovered from a woman between 50 and 59 years old who had recovered from COVID-19. CDR3: CASSKLGREKVRGLNTDTQYF. In DNA form, the CDR3 reads TGTGCCAGCAGCAAACTAGGCCGGGAAAAGGTGAGGGGGCTCAACACAGATACGCAGTATTTT.